These 21 T cell receptor beta chains share one sample of origin, sequenced in a study of T cells in narcolepsy. Libraries were prepared by immunoSEQ multiplex PCR; TCRdb keeps only in-frame clonotypes and omits some of them. The repertoire has around 18,000 clones, about two thirds of them found once; the top ten carry 13% to 15%. Sequenced input: CD45RA- memory CD8+ T cells from PBMCs. The receptors were gathered from a human donor with narcolepsy.

This clone is large by share. V gene TRBV13 combines with J gene TRBJ2-1, with D uncertain. Trimming removed 5 bases from V and 6 bases from J, with 14 bases in between. The germline CDR1 and CDR2 sequences are PRHDT and FYEKMQ (reference sequence). There are 14 residues in the CDR3. The CDR3 DNA sequence: TGTGCCAGCAGCCTTAGCTTCCTAACCAATGAGCAGTTCTTC. Protein: CASSLSFLTNEQFF.

The chain is built from TRBV18 and TRBJ2-1; D is perhaps TRBD1 (6 bases). CDR3 length: 17 residues. V dropped 2 bases and J dropped 0 bases, with 14 bases sitting between them. The germline CDR1 and CDR2 sequences are KGHSH and LQKENI. In DNA form, the CDR3 reads TGTGCCAGCTCACCAAAGGGGACAATAAGCTCCTACAATGAGCAGTTCTTC. Its protein is CASSPKGTISSYNEQFF.

This clone was found a few times. V usage is TRBV4-2 and J usage is TRBJ2-3; TRBD2 is a possible D gene (5 bases). Trimming stripped 0 bases from V and 2 bases from J, with 15 bases between. Germline CDR1 reads LGHNA; CDR2 reads YNFKEQ. The CDR3 sequence is 17 residues long. In DNA form, the CDR3 reads TGTGCCAGCAGCCAAGAACGTGGGCTAGCAATCACAGATACGCAGTATTTT. It encodes CASSQERGLAITDTQYF.

V gene TRBV28 combines with J gene TRBJ1-1; D is possibly TRBD1 (5 bases). The germline V gene has CDR1 MDHEN and CDR2 SYDVKM. Trimming shortened V by 3 bases and J by 3 bases, and 17 bases separated the two germline ends. The CDR3 sequence is 16 residues long. The CDR3 loop is CASSFPSEGPDTEAFF. The CDR3, as DNA: TGTGCCAGCAGTTTCCCCTCAGAGGGACCCGACACTGAAGCTTTCTTT.

The chain couples TRBV7-6 to TRBJ1-4; the D is unclear. This CDR3 contains 17 residues. The V gene lost 6 bases and the J gene lost 0 bases, with 17 bases spanning the gap. Germline V gene data show CDR1 as SGHVS and CDR2 as FNYEAQ. The CDR3 DNA follows: TGTGCCAGCAGAAGGTCGAGCGTACTTGCAACTAATGAAAAACTGTTTTTT. Translating gives CASRRSSVLATNEKLFF.

This clone was detected only once. V and J are TRBV2 and TRBJ2-5, with 9 bases identical to TRBD1. Germline trimming cut 6 bases from V and 1 base from J; bases unmatched to any gene: 9. Germline V lookup: CDR1 SNHLY, CDR2 FYNNEI. The CDR3 spans 16 residues. The CDR3 region is CASRPFTGGTQETQYF. CDR3 coding DNA: TGTGCCAGCAGACCATTCACAGGGGGCACCCAAGAGACCCAGTACTTC. The full variable domain, rest sourced from reference TRBV2 and TRBJ2-5, is EPEVTQTPSHQVTQMGQEVILRCVPISNHLYFYWYRQILGQKVEFLVSFYNNEISEKSEIFDDQFSVERPDGSNFTLKIRSTKLEDSAMYFCASRPFTGGTQETQYFGPGTRLLVL.

The rearrangement joins TRBV7-9 to TRBJ1-1; D perhaps matches TRBD1 (5 bases). Trimming removed 4 bases at V and 0 bases at J, with 18 bases between. CDR3 length: 17 amino acids. The germline gives CDR1 SEHNR, CDR2 FQNEAQ (reference sequence). The CDR3 spells CASSWEGRTPLNTEAFF. The CDR3 DNA is TGTGCCAGCAGCTGGGAGGGACGGACCCCTCTGAACACTGAAGCTTTCTTT.

The J gene is TRBJ1-3, the V gene TRBV9; 7 bases fit TRBD1. The germline CDR1 and CDR2 sequences are SGDLS and YYNGEE. V gave up 0 bases and J gave up 3 bases; unmatched junction bases: 0. This CDR3 is 14 amino acids long. CDR3 nucleotides: TGTGCCAGCAGCGTAGGGGACAGTGGAAACACCATATATTTT. Its protein product is CASSVGDSGNTIYF. Variable domain in full (rest from reference TRBV9 and TRBJ1-3): DSGVTQTPKHLITATGQRVTLRCSPRSGDLSVYWYQQSLDQGLQFLIQYYNGEERAKGNILERFSAQQFPDLHSELNLSSLELGDSALYFCASSVGDSGNTIYFGEGSWLTVV.

The V gene is TRBV19, the J gene TRBJ1-1; TRBD1 matches 8 bases. The CDR3 totals 13 residues. Trimming at V came to 5 bases and at J to 11 bases, leaving 10 bases not matched to a gene. Germline V lookup: CDR1 LNHDA, CDR2 SQIVND (reference sequence). CDR3 nucleotides: TGTGCCAGTAGTGCGACAGGGGTTGGTTGGGCTTTCTTT. Translated: CASSATGVGWAFF. Full variable domain (outside the CDR3, taken from reference TRBV19 and TRBJ1-1): DGGITQSPKYLFRKEGQNVTLSCEQNLNHDAMYWYRQDPGQGLRLIYYSQIVNDFQKGDIAEGYSVSREKKESFPLTVTSAQKNPTAFYLCASSATGVGWAFFGQGTRLTVV.

This chain connects TRBV6-5 to TRBJ1-4; the D gene is possibly TRBD1 (5 bases). CDR3 length: 15 amino acids. V was clipped by 5 bases and J by 7 bases, with 17 bases between them. The germline V gene has CDR1 MNHEY and CDR2 SVGAGI. CDR3 DNA: TGTGCCAGCAGTATAGGCGGGGGATTGGGTGAAAAACTGTTTTTT. It yields the protein CASSIGGGLGEKLFF.

The V gene is TRBV10-3, the J gene TRBJ1-1; no reliable D call. Trimming removed 3 bases from V and 1 base from J, with 15 bases in between. The CDR3 totals 16 residues. Germline loops: CDR1 ENHRY, CDR2 SYGVKD. The CDR3 region has the DNA TGTGCCATCAGTGAAATGGACGGTTCTGGGAACACTGAAGCTTTCTTT. Its translation is CAISEMDGSGNTEAFF.

This chain joins TRBV6-5 and TRBJ1-1, with a weak D call TRBD1 (5 bases). Germline V gene sequence: CDR1 MNHEY, CDR2 SVGAGI. Trimming cost V 5 bases and J 1 base, with 14 bases left between them. The CDR3 loop spans 15 amino acids. This CDR3 is CASSNPGIQNTEAFF. The CDR3 DNA reads TGTGCCAGCAGTAACCCAGGGATCCAGAACACTGAAGCTTTCTTT.

The gene calls are TRBV4-1 and TRBJ2-3; D is perhaps TRBD2 (5 bases). Germline CDR1 and CDR2: MGHRA and YSYEKL. Trimming left V 0 bases short and J 2 bases short, with 15 bases between. The CDR3 runs to 17 residues. The CDR3 DNA is TGCGCCAGCAGCCAAGAAGGATTCGGGGAAACCACAGATACGCAGTATTTT. Translating it yields CASSQEGFGETTDTQYF.

Details on this clone: A read error is likely, as this CDR3 ends without the conserved phenylalanine or tryptophan. The chain joins TRBV6-4 to TRBJ2-7; D might be TRBD2 (6 bases). Germline values: CDR1 MRHNA, CDR2 SNTAGT. This CDR3 is 15 amino acids long. The ends were cut back, 3 bases at V and 3 bases at J, with 15 bases in the middle. CDR3 DNA sequence: TGTGCCAGCAGTGAAGGGTGGGGTAGCGGCTACGAGCAGTACCTC. Encoded protein: CASSEGWGSGYEQYL.

This clone was seen more than once but under ten times. Other DNA sequences within the sample encode an identical CDR3. The chain is built from TRBV6-1 and TRBJ2-5, with a weak D call TRBD2 (7 bases). CDR3 length: 15 residues. Germline V gene sequence: CDR1 MNHNS, CDR2 SASEGT. The V gene lost 6 bases and the J gene lost 4 bases, with 18 bases spanning the gap. The CDR3 here is CASSVGGSGGETQYF. In nucleotides, the CDR3 is TGTGCCAGCAGCGTAGGGGGTTCGGGAGGAGAGACCCAGTACTTC.

The chain combines TRBV30 with TRBJ1-2; 8 nucleotides align to TRBD1. The CDR3 is 14 residues long. Germline V gene lookup returns CDR1 GTSNPN and CDR2 SVGIG (reference sequence). Trimming cost V 5 bases and J 7 bases; bases outside gene matches: 12. CDR3 protein: CAWRTQGDPFGYTF. DNA of the CDR3: TGTGCCTGGCGGACACAGGGGGATCCCTTTGGCTACACCTTC.

The V gene is TRBV7-2, the J gene TRBJ2-2, with 9 bases that match TRBD1. The CDR3 has 18 residues. V lost 4 bases to trimming and J lost 3 bases; unmatched junction nucleotides: 12. From germline, CDR1 is SGHTA and CDR2 FQGNSA. In DNA form, the CDR3 reads TGTGCCAGCAGCTCAGATGCCCCGGGACAGGGTGACACCGGGGAGCTGTTTTTT. It yields the protein CASSSDAPGQGDTGELFF.

The chain is built from TRBV7-7 and TRBJ2-7; a weak D match, TRBD2 (6 bases). The CDR3 is 10 residues long. V gave up 7 bases and J gave up 6 bases, with 7 bases separating them. Germline CDR1 and CDR2: SSHAT and FNYEAQ (reference sequence). The CDR3 loop reads CASTGSEQYF. Here the CDR3 DNA reads TGTGCCAGCACCGGGAGCGAGCAGTACTTC.

The chain combines TRBV5-8 with TRBJ2-7; either TRBD1 or TRBD2 may fit D (7 bases each). The CDR3 has 14 amino acids. Germline CDR1 is SGHTS and CDR2 is YDEGEE. The V end lost 4 bases, the J end lost 1 base, and 12 bases lay between the germline ends. DNA for the CDR3: TGTGCCAGCAGCCGGGGGGACAGTTCCTACGAGCAGTACTTC. It is translated as CASSRGDSSYEQYF.

A note on this clone: A junction end diverges from the germline sequence, so it may reflect a read error. The gene calls are TRBV7-7 and TRBJ2-1, with TRBD2 identical over 8 bases. This CDR3 contains 15 residues. CDR1 is SSHAT, CDR2 FNYEAQ, per germline (reference sequence). CDR3 nucleotide sequence: TGTGCTAGCAGCTCCGAAGCGGGAGAGCGCAATGAGCAGTTCTTC. Protein: CASSSEAGERNEQFF.

This chain connects TRBV15 to TRBJ1-2; 7 bases line up with TRBD1. CDR3 length: 15 residues. Germline V gene lookup returns CDR1 LNHNV and CDR2 YYDKDF (reference sequence). After removal of 0 bases from V and 8 bases from J, the junction contained 9 bases not matched to a gene. This CDR3 is CATSRDRGNACGYTF. The CDR3 DNA is TGTGCCACCAGCAGAGACAGGGGGAACGCGTGCGGCTACACCTTC.